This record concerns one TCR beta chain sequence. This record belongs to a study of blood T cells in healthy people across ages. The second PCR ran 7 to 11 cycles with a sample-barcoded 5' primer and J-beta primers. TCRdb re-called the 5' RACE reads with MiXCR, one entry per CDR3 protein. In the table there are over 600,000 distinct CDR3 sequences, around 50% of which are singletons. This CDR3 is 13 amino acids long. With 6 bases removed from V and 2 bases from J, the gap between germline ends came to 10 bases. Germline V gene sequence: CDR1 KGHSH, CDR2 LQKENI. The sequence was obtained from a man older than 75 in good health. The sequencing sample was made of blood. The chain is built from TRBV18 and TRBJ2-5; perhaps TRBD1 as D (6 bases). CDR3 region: CASSWTEQETQYF. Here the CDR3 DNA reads TGTGCCAGCTCCTGGACAGAACAAGAGACCCAGTACTTC.